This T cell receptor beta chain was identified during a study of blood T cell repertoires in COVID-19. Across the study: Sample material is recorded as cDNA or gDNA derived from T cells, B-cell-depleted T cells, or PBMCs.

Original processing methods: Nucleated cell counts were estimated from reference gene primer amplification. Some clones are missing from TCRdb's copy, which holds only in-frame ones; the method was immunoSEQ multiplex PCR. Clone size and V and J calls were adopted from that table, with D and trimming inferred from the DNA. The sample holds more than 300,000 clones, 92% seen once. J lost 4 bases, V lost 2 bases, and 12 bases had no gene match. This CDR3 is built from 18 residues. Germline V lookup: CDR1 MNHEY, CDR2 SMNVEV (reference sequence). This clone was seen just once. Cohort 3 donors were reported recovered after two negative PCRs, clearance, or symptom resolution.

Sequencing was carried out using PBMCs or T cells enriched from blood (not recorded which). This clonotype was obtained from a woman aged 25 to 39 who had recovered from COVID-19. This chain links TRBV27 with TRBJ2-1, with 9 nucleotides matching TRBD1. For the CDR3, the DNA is TGTGCCAGCAGTTTACCCGAAGGATTCGGGACAGGGTACAATGAGCAGTTCTTC. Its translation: CASSLPEGFGTGYNEQFF.